One T cell receptor beta chain is described in this entry. What it binds is not known. Clones were read by immunoSEQ multiplex PCR, and TCRdb kept only the in-frame ones, dropping some. Of approximately 100,000 clones detected, about 92% appear once; the ten largest clones hold around 1.5%. The record originates from a study of OX40 agonist ivuxolimab in advanced cancers. Study-level background: Patients receiving dose escalation had hepatocellular carcinoma, melanoma, renal cell or head and neck cancer.

Blood samples were obtained at baseline, cycle 4 day 1, and cycle 7 day 1. The junction had 10 bases not matched to a gene; V was cut back by 0 bases and J by 9 bases. The CDR3 totals 17 residues. Germline V gene lookup returns CDR1 SGDLS and CDR2 YYNGEE. Whole-study results and caveats: At doses 0.1 to 3.0 mg/kg, CD4+ and CD8+ clones expanded. Antigen targets of the expanded peripheral T cells went undetermined.

The chain is built from TRBV9 and TRBJ2-1; 12 nucleotides line up with TRBD2. The clonotype was recovered from an adult with an advanced solid tumor such as melanoma, head and neck, liver or kidney cancer. The sample here was CD4+ or CD8+ T cells sorted from blood, taken in a trial of the OX40 agonist ivuxolimab. CDR3 nucleotide sequence: TGTGCCAGCAGCGTAGGGGCTAGCGGGAGGGGAGAGGGTGAGCAGTTCTTC. Protein product: CASSVGASGRGEGEQFF.